This T cell receptor (beta chain) was documented in a study of T cells after yellow fever vaccination. Study-level findings and limits: Weaker, the secondary response peaked sooner, at day 5 versus 15. Most primary-vaccination clones recurred post-booster (approximately 95% CD4, 88% CD8). Overall, a small share of clonotypes was seen in both CD4 and CD8 compartments.

This clonotype was observed a few times. The antigen is not known. Germline V CDR1 and CDR2: DFQATT, SNEGSKA (reference sequence). The CDR3 is made up of 14 amino acids. Germline trimming cut 4 bases from V and 9 bases from J; bases unmatched to any gene: 10. Universal primer sites and UMIs were introduced during 5'RACE template-switching synthesis of TCR cDNA. TCRdb reprocessed the 5' RACE reads with MiXCR, giving one entry per CDR3 protein. The table has under 400,000 distinct CDR3 sequences, approximately 10% seen once. The rearrangement uses TRBV20-1 and TRBJ2-3; 10 bases are a match to TRBD1. The sequences come from PBMCs, collected on the day of the first yellow fever vaccination. The source of this sequence is a man younger than 35 who received the YFV17D yellow fever vaccine. The CDR3 nucleotides read TGCAGTGCTACGGGACAGGGGTTGTCGTGGACGCAGTATTTT. Amino acid sequence: CSATGQGLSWTQYF.